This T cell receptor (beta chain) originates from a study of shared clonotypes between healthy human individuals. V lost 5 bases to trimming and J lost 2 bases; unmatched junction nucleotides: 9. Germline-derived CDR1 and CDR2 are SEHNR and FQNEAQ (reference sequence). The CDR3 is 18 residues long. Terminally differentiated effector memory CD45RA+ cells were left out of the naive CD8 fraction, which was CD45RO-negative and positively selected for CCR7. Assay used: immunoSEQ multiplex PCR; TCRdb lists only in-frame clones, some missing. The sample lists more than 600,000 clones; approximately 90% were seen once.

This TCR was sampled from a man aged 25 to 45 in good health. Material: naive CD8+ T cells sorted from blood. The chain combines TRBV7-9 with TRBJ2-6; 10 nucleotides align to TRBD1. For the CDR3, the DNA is TGTGCCAGCAGCCCTCGGACAGGGGGAAAAACTGGGGCCAACGTCCTGACTTTC. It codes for CASSPRTGGKTGANVLTF. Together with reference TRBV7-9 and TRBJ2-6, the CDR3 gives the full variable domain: DTGVSQNPRHKITKRGQNVTFRCDPISEHNRLYWYRQTLGQGPEFLTYFQNEAQLEKSRLLSDRFSAERPKGSFSTLEIQRTEQGDSAMYLCASSPRTGGKTGANVLTFGAGSRLTVL.